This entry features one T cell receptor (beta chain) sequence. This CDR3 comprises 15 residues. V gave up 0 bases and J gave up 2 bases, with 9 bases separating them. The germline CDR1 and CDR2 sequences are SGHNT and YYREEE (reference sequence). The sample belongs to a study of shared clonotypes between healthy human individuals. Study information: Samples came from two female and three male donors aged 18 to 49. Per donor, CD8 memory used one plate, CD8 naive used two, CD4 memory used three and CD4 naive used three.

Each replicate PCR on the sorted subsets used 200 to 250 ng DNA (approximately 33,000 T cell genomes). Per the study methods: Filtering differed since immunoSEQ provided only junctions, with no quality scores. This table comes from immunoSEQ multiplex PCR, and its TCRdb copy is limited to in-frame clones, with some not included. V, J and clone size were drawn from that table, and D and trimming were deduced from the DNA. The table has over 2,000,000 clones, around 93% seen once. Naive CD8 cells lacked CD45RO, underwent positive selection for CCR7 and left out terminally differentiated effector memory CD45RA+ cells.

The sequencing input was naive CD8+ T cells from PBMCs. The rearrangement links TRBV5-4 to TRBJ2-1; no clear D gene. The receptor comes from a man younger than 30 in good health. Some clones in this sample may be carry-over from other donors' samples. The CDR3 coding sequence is TGTGCCAGCAGCTTGGGTCTAGTGCCCTACAATGAGCAGTTCTTC. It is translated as CASSLGLVPYNEQFF.